This T cell receptor (beta chain) derives from a study of T cell repertoires in cytomegalovirus infection. Across the study: It can be stated that public TCR beta signatures indicated CMV infection as well as a matching HLA type. Findings and caveats of the study: Across the ex vivo response, the dominant clonotypes were HLA-C-restricted CMV-specific TCR beta clonotypes.

The CDR3 has 14 amino acids. Notes on this clonotype: Its antigen remains unidentified. Given a much more abundant clone one base away, this may be a read error.

TCRdb recomputed calls from the reads with MiXCR, one row per CDR3 protein. Here the sample spans about 920,000 distinct CDR3 sequences, approximately 31% being singletons. This sequence originates from a human donor in good health (CMV status not recorded). Some clones in this sample may be carry-over from other donors' samples. The chain combines TRBV12-3 or TRBV12-4 with TRBJ1-5; D is unresolved. Sequences were derived from cultured CD8+ T cells from PBMCs, sampled from culture after CMV antigen stimulation. CDR3: CASSIRYSNQSQHF. In DNA form, the CDR3 reads TGTGCCAGCAGTATTCGGTACAGCAATCAGTCCCAGCATTTT.